This is a list of T cell receptor beta chains from one sample in a study of blood T cells in healthy people across ages. TCRdb processed the 5' RACE reads anew with MiXCR; each CDR3 protein has one entry. The table lists more than 1 million distinct CDR3 sequences, over 35% of them singletons. The sample was blood. The receptors derive from a woman in her fifties or sixties in good health. The CDR3 runs from the conserved cysteine through the conserved F or W.

J gene: TRBJ2-1
V gene: TRBV27
CDR3 protein: CASSLVRASGRGEQFF

J gene: TRBJ2-2
V gene: TRBV6-5
CDR3 protein: CASSHRGAELFF

J gene: TRBJ2-7
V gene: TRBV6-6
CDR3 protein: CASSVSLSSYEQYF

J gene: TRBJ2-3
V gene: TRBV5-1
CDR3 protein: CASSMRTSGRASDTQYF

J gene: .
V gene: TRBV20-1
CDR3 protein: CSTRKVAGNEQYF

J gene: TRBJ1-5
V gene: TRBV7-9
CDR3 protein: CASSFSANQPQHF

J gene: TRBJ2-1
V gene: TRBV3-1
CDR3 protein: CASSQGAGAEQFF

J gene: TRBJ2-7
V gene: TRBV5-1
CDR3 protein: CASSFRGDEQYF

J gene: TRBJ2-7
V gene: TRBV20-1
CDR3 protein: CSACLPNYEQYF

J gene: TRBJ1-2
V gene: TRBV3-1
CDR3 protein: CASSQRAFGYTF

J gene: TRBJ2-1
V gene: TRBV7-9
CDR3 protein: CASSLEGQSSYNEQFF

J gene: TRBJ2-6
V gene: TRBV11-2
CDR3 protein: CASSRTGGANVLTF

J gene: TRBJ2-3
V gene: TRBV7-8
CDR3 protein: CASSRLSGRTTDTQYF

J gene: TRBJ2-7
V gene: TRBV7-9
CDR3 protein: CASSPPPVYEQYF

J gene: TRBJ2-1
V gene: TRBV15
CDR3 protein: CATSRRTLFSVDEQFF

J gene: TRBJ2-3
V gene: TRBV10-3
CDR3 protein: CAIRVQQQGVGTDTQYF

J gene: TRBJ2-3
V gene: TRBV10-3
CDR3 protein: CATRTTTDTQYF

J gene: .
V gene: TRBV29-1
CDR3 protein: CSVEGAGGRYEQYF

J gene: TRBJ1-1
V gene: TRBV13
CDR3 protein: CASSLSGVSEAFF

J gene: TRBJ2-7
V gene: TRBV20-1
CDR3 protein: CSASSTAYEQYF

J gene: TRBJ2-1
V gene: TRBV20-1
CDR3 protein: CSARSPLAGSYEQFF

J gene: TRBJ2-3
V gene: TRBV7-2
CDR3 protein: CTSSQTGYAQYF

J gene: TRBJ2-3
V gene: TRBV28
CDR3 protein: CASSNIRRLAGGTDTQYF

J gene: TRBJ2-5
V gene: TRBV21-1
CDR3 protein: CASSKRTGQGGETQYF

J gene: TRBJ2-5
V gene: TRBV9
CDR3 protein: CASSVATGTSGRATTQETQYF

J gene: TRBJ1-2
V gene: TRBV18
CDR3 protein: CASSPNLAAGNGYTF

J gene: TRBJ2-5
V gene: TRBV20-1
CDR3 protein: CSARDLAALETQYF

J gene: TRBJ2-3
V gene: TRBV10-3
CDR3 protein: CAISRTSGRGGDTQYF

J gene: TRBJ2-5
V gene: TRBV15
CDR3 protein: CATSRHRTSGETQYF

J gene: TRBJ2-7
V gene: TRBV6-6
CDR3 protein: CASSSDSEPTYEQYF

J gene: TRBJ2-7
V gene: TRBV4-1
CDR3 protein: CASSPAVSYEQYF

J gene: .
V gene: TRBV27
CDR3 protein: CASSLSLGSGSREQYF

J gene: TRBJ2-1
V gene: TRBV20-1
CDR3 protein: CSAGLALTYNEQFF

J gene: TRBJ2-5
V gene: TRBV18
CDR3 protein: CASSPRTSVQETQYF

J gene: TRBJ2-7
V gene: TRBV20-1
CDR3 protein: CSARAGNHEQYF

J gene: TRBJ1-1
V gene: TRBV15
CDR3 protein: CATSVTRVRMNTEAFF

J gene: TRBJ1-1
V gene: TRBV7-2
CDR3 protein: CASSSGTGEAFF

J gene: TRBJ2-1
V gene: TRBV5-1
CDR3 protein: CASSFRQFYNEQFF

J gene: TRBJ2-1
V gene: TRBV7-9
CDR3 protein: CASSLGPSGRADEQFF

J gene: TRBJ2-1
V gene: TRBV9
CDR3 protein: CASSVGHVGLAGPIGNEQFF

J gene: TRBJ2-3
V gene: TRBV24-1
CDR3 protein: CATKDRVTDTQYF

J gene: TRBJ2-7
V gene: TRBV20-1
CDR3 protein: CSARDSSFGYEQYF

J gene: TRBJ2-6
V gene: TRBV5-1
CDR3 protein: CASSLPSGANVLTF

J gene: TRBJ2-7
V gene: TRBV11-2
CDR3 protein: CASSFVPAGDPYEQYF

J gene: .
V gene: TRBV20-1
CDR3 protein: CSAPTSGSNEQYF

J gene: TRBJ2-3
V gene: TRBV25-1
CDR3 protein: CASSEETGTRDPRQYF

J gene: TRBJ1-1
V gene: TRBV30
CDR3 protein: CAWKPGQGLRVGRKYTEAFF

J gene: TRBJ2-7
V gene: TRBV20-1
CDR3 protein: CSARGTGTSGSYEQYF

J gene: TRBJ2-1
V gene: TRBV7-2
CDR3 protein: CASRRGRYNEQFF

J gene: TRBJ2-7
V gene: TRBV18
CDR3 protein: CASSPPGSYEQYF

J gene: .
V gene: TRBV2
CDR3 protein: CASSELVASGSYEQYF

J gene: TRBJ1-2
V gene: TRBV10-3
CDR3 protein: CAISSGPGRDYGYTF

J gene: TRBJ2-3
V gene: TRBV27
CDR3 protein: CASSFEGTGADTQYF

J gene: TRBJ2-7
V gene: TRBV5-1
CDR3 protein: CASSSRPSGRSSYEQYF

J gene: TRBJ2-5
V gene: TRBV4-1
CDR3 protein: CASRQTQQETQYF

J gene: TRBJ2-3
V gene: TRBV11-2
CDR3 protein: CASSIRTAATDTQYF